This is a list of T cell receptor beta chains from one sample in a study of blood T cell repertoires in COVID-19. Profiling relied on immunoSEQ multiplex PCR, and the TCRdb table lists in-frame clones only, not all of them. The sample contains around 42,000 clones, about 87% of which appear only once. The material sequenced was peripheral blood. These TCRs come from a human donor in a cohort sampled during active COVID-19. The CDR3 runs from the conserved cysteine through the conserved F or W. D genes are given only for firm matches. The size of a clone is reported for some rows only, either as once, few or many, or as a class for expanded clones.

clone size | J gene | CDR3 length | D gene | V gene | CDR3 protein | CDR3 DNA
. | TRBJ2-5 | 13 | . | TRBV10-3 | CAISEQGVETQYF | TGTGCCATCAGTGAACAAGGGGTAGAGACCCAGTACTTC
. | TRBJ1-6 | 15 | . | TRBV6-5 | CASMGYRVLNSPLHF | TGTGCCAGCATGGGCTACAGGGTCCTTAATTCACCCCTCCACTTT
. | TRBJ1-4 | 16 | . | TRBV5-1 | CASSSTGYTTNEKLFF | TGCGCCAGCAGCTCAACAGGGTACACAACTAATGAAAAACTGTTTTTT
once | TRBJ2-3 | 13 | . | TRBV30 | CAWSVLVGDTQYF | TGTGCCTGGAGTGTACTAGTCGGAGATACGCAGTATTTT
once | TRBJ2-5 | 13 | TRBD2 | TRBV3-1/TRBV3-2 | CASSLEVRGVQYF | TGTGCCAGCAGCCTTGAGGTCCGGGGGGTCCAGTACTTC
. | TRBJ2-7 | 18 | TRBD1 | TRBV9 | CASSEGETGGDQSYEQYF | TGTGCCAGCAGCGAGGGGGAAACAGGGGGCGATCAGTCCTACGAGCAGTACTTC
. | TRBJ1-5 | 13 | . | TRBV28 | CASRQTRGQPQHF | TGTGCCAGCAGGCAGACACGGGGGCAGCCCCAGCATTTT
once | TRBJ1-4 | 13 | . | TRBV7-9 | CASSGGAGTELFF | TGTGCCAGCAGCGGGGGGGCCGGAACAGAACTGTTTTTT
. | TRBJ2-3 | 13 | . | TRBV5-1 | CASSFTITDTQYF | TGCGCCAGCAGCTTTACAATCACAGATACGCAGTATTTT
. | TRBJ1-2 | 16 | TRBD1 | TRBV2 | CASSETLGGTGSGYTF | TGTGCCAGCAGTGAAACCTTGGGCGGGACAGGGAGCGGCTACACCTTC
. | TRBJ1-3 | 15 | TRBD1 | TRBV10-3 | CAISETGATGNTIYF | TGTGCCATCAGTGAGACAGGGGCAACGGGAAACACCATATATTTT
. | TRBJ1-4 | 14 | . | TRBV6-5 | CASRRRVGDEKLFF | TGTGCCAGCAGACGGAGGGTCGGGGATGAAAAACTGTTTTTT
few | TRBJ2-1 | 18 | TRBD1 | TRBV5-1 | CASSLFWLTGGSHNEQFF | TGCGCCAGCAGCTTGTTTTGGCTTACAGGGGGCAGCCACAATGAGCAGTTCTTC
. | TRBJ1-6 | 15 | . | TRBV5-1 | CASTVLGLTNSPLHF | TGCGCCAGCACCGTTCTGGGACTGACTAATTCACCCCTCCACTTT
once | TRBJ2-3 | 15 | . | TRBV11-2 | CASSLFARGTDTQYF | TGTGCCAGCAGCTTATTCGCAAGAGGCACAGATACGCAGTATTTT
. | TRBJ1-2 | 15 | . | TRBV18 | CASSPGTRGSYGYTF | TGTGCCAGCTCACCGGGGACCAGGGGTAGCTATGGCTACACCTTC
. | TRBJ2-4 | 15 | . | TRBV7-6 | CASSPAWGPGNIQYF | TGTGCCAGCAGCCCGGCGTGGGGGCCGGGAAACATTCAGTACTTC
. | TRBJ2-5 | 13 | . | TRBV5-1 | CASSLGAGETQYF | TGCGCCAGCAGCTTGGGAGCGGGAGAGACCCAGTACTTC
. | TRBJ1-4 | 14 | TRBD1 | TRBV5-1 | CASKQGLANEKLFF | TGCGCCAGCAAACAGGGGTTGGCTAATGAAAAACTGTTTTTT
. | TRBJ1-2 | 14 | TRBD1 | TRBV24-1 | CATSDSDRGSGYTF | TGTGCCACCAGTGATTCGGACAGGGGAAGTGGCTACACCTTC
. | TRBJ2-3 | 15 | TRBD1 | TRBV9 | CASSTRQGDTDTQYF | TGTGCCAGCAGCACCCGACAGGGGGACACAGATACGCAGTATTTT
. | TRBJ2-7 | 12 | . | TRBV7-9 | CASSPGAYEQYF | TGTGCCAGCAGCCCCGGAGCCTACGAGCAGTACTTC
once | TRBJ2-7 | 12 | . | TRBV12-5 | CASGLGAYEQYF | TGTGCTAGTGGTTTGGGGGCTTACGAGCAGTACTTC
. | TRBJ1-3 | 14 | TRBD1 | TRBV5-6 | CASSQYRGGNTIYF | TGTGCCAGCAGCCAATACAGGGGGGGAAACACCATATATTTT
. | TRBJ1-4 | 16 | . | TRBV4-2 | CASSQDPQVRNEKLFF | TGTGCCAGCAGCCAAGATCCACAGGTCCGGAATGAAAAACTGTTTTTT